These 5 T cell receptor beta chains were all obtained from the same sample, sequenced in a study of OX40 agonist ivuxolimab in advanced cancers. Sequencing used immunoSEQ multiplex PCR; TCRdb keeps in-frame clones, though not all of them. The data hold tens of thousands of clones, with 86% observed a single time. The sample consisted of CD4+ or CD8+ T cells sorted from blood, taken in a trial of the OX40 agonist ivuxolimab. These receptors came from an adult with an advanced solid tumor such as melanoma, head and neck, liver or kidney cancer.

This clone was observed a handful of times. V gene TRBV5-1 combines with J gene TRBJ1-4, with D hard to call. The V gene lost 0 bases and the J gene lost 1 base, with 4 bases spanning the gap. The CDR3 covers 14 residues. From germline, CDR1 is SGHRS and CDR2 YFSETQ. CDR3 nucleotide sequence: TGCGCCAGCAGCTTGGCCCTAACTAATGAAAAACTGTTTTTT. This translates into CASSLALTNEKLFF.

This clone was counted a single time. This chain uses TRBV5-1 with TRBJ1-2, with D unresolved. CDR1 is SGHRS and CDR2 is YFSETQ in the germline V gene. The CDR3 has 13 residues. Trimming removed 1 base from V and 2 bases from J, with 6 bases in between. CDR3 residues: CASSLFQNYGYTF. DNA for the CDR3: TGCGCCAGCAGCTTGTTCCAGAACTATGGCTACACCTTC. Drawing the rest from reference TRBV5-1 and TRBJ1-2, the complete variable domain is KAGVTQTPRYLIKTRGQQVTLSCSPISGHRSVSWYQQTPGQGLQFLFEYFSETQRNKGNFPGRFSGRQFSNSRSEMNVSTLELGDSALYLCASSLFQNYGYTFGSGTRLTVV.

J is TRBJ2-7 and V is TRBV27, with D perhaps TRBD1 (6 bases). CDR3 size: 13 residues. The germline V and J ends were trimmed by 6 bases and 3 bases, with 12 bases remaining between them. Germline V gene data show CDR1 as MNHEY and CDR2 as SMNVEV (reference sequence). CDR3: CASSRQDIYEQYF. CDR3 DNA sequence: TGTGCCAGCAGCCGACAGGACATCTACGAGCAGTACTTC.

The rearrangement uses TRBV6-6 and TRBJ2-7; D remains ambiguous. With 7 bases removed from V and 5 bases from J, the gap between germline ends came to 15 bases. CDR3 length equals 13 residues. Germline CDR1 is MNHNY and CDR2 is SVGAGI (reference sequence). The CDR3 sequence: CASNDPGSDEQYF. CDR3 DNA: TGTGCCAGCAATGATCCGGGTTCCGACGAGCAGTACTTC.

The chain couples TRBV6-1 to TRBJ1-2; 10 bases match TRBD1. V lost 2 bases to trimming and J lost 0 bases; unmatched junction nucleotides: 3. The germline V gene has CDR1 MNHNS and CDR2 SASEGT. This CDR3 contains 16 residues. The CDR3 DNA sequence: TGTGCCAGCAGTGAAAGGACAGGGGGTACTAACTATGGCTACACCTTC. Amino acids: CASSERTGGTNYGYTF.